This entry lists 32 T cell receptor beta chains sequenced from one sample in a study of T cell changes during pregnancy in multiple sclerosis. TCRdb's table, derived via immunoSEQ multiplex PCR, lists solely in-frame clones and lacks some. This sample has 35,000 to 45,000 clones, with 85% to 90% found just once. Specimen: CD4+ T cells from peripheral blood mononuclear cells, collected before pregnancy. Receptor source: a female donor with multiple sclerosis, enrolled in a pregnancy study.

This chain uses TRBV7-3 with TRBJ2-1; 7 nucleotides agree with TRBD2. This CDR3 spans 14 amino acids. CDR1 is SGHTA, CDR2 FQGTGA, per germline. Trimming took 1 base from V and 9 from J; bases not matched to a gene: 6. CDR3 DNA sequence: TGTGCCAGCAGCTTAAGGGGGGGTGTTAGTGAGCAGTTCTTC. Translation gives CASSLRGGVSEQFF. Full variable domain (missing parts from reference TRBV7-3 and TRBJ2-1): GAGVSQTPSNKVTEKGKYVELRCDPISGHTALYWYRQSLGQGPEFLIYFQGTGAADDSGLPNDRFFAVRPEGSVSTLKIQRTERGDSAVYLCASSLRGGVSEQFFGPGTRLTVL.

The V call is TRBV25-1, the J call TRBJ2-7; TRBD2 agrees at 7 bases. Germline V gives CDR1 MGHDK, CDR2 SYGVNS. The CDR3 totals 17 residues. Trimming took 2 bases from V and 4 from J; bases not matched to a gene: 14. The CDR3 DNA reads TGTGCCAGCAGTGAAGGATGGGGAGGGGTAGAACCGTACGAGCAGTACTTC. Its translation is CASSEGWGGVEPYEQYF.

This clone has more than one count but fewer than ten. The chain combines TRBV4-1 with TRBJ2-2, with a tentative D call TRBD1 (5 bases). Per germline, CDR1 MGHRA and CDR2 YSYEKL. Between the trimmed V and J ends, which lost 3 bases and 1 base, there was a span of 12 bases. The CDR3 contains 16 residues. In nucleotides, the CDR3 is TGCGCCAGCAGCCAGGCCAGGGATTTGAACACCGGGGAGCTGTTTTTT. Encoded protein: CASSQARDLNTGELFF.

This chain uses TRBV6-6 with TRBJ1-1; 8 nucleotides match TRBD1. J was trimmed by 11 bases and V by 4 bases; bases with no gene match: 12. The CDR3 loop spans 14 amino acids. CDR1 and CDR2 from the germline V gene are MNHNY and SVGAGI (reference sequence). DNA of the CDR3: TGTGCCAGCAGTTTGACAGGGGCCGCCACAAGCGCTTTCTTT. Protein sequence: CASSLTGAATSAFF.

The chain recombines TRBV18 with TRBJ1-3, with TRBD1 matching 8 bases. The trim removed 1 base at V and 0 bases at J, leaving 5 bases unmatched. In germline, CDR1 is KGHSH, CDR2 LQKENI. The CDR3 spans 17 residues. CDR3 DNA sequence: TGTGCCAGCTCACCACGTCCGGGACAGGCCTCTGGAAACACCATATATTTT. The encoded protein is CASSPRPGQASGNTIYF.

The V and J genes are TRBV29-1 and TRBJ1-5; D perhaps matches TRBD1 (6 bases). This CDR3 has 14 residues. Germline CDR1 reads SQVTM; CDR2 reads ANQGSEA. Trimming removed 6 bases from V and 4 bases from J, with 16 bases in between. The CDR3 sequence is CSVMWTDQNQPQHF. CDR3 in DNA: TGCAGCGTGATGTGGACAGACCAAAATCAGCCCCAGCATTTT.

V and J are TRBV7-2 and TRBJ1-5, with D perhaps TRBD1 (6 bases). V was pared by 2 bases and J by 7 bases, with 15 bases between. The germline CDR1 and CDR2 sequences are SGHTA and FQGNSA. The CDR3 contains 15 residues. The CDR3 spells CASSLSSRGGQPQHF. DNA of the CDR3: TGTGCCAGCAGCTTATCTTCCAGGGGCGGGCAGCCCCAGCATTTT.

CDR3 coding DNA: TGCGCCAGCAGCTTGTTGGGCTGGGAGCTGTTTTTT. This translates into CASSLLGWELFF. The chain links TRBV5-1 to TRBJ2-2; D gene uncertain. This CDR3 comprises 12 residues. Trimming left V 1 base short and J 9 bases short, with 7 bases between. The V gene's germline CDR1 is SGHRS and CDR2 YFSETQ.

V usage is TRBV18 and J usage is TRBJ2-1, with 8 positions matching TRBD2. Germline CDR1 reads KGHSH; CDR2 reads LQKENI. With V trimmed by 4 bases and J by 2 bases, 7 bases remained unmatched. This CDR3 has 16 residues. In nucleotides, the CDR3 is TGTGCCAGCTCACGGATCGGGGGGGATACCTACAATGAGCAGTTCTTC. Its translation: CASSRIGGDTYNEQFF.

The V and J genes are TRBV9 and TRBJ1-2, with D perhaps matching TRBD1 (5 bases). V was clipped by 4 bases and J by 1 base, with 8 bases between them. The CDR3 extends over 13 amino acids. Per germline, CDR1 SGDLS and CDR2 YYNGEE. Here the CDR3 DNA reads TGTGCCAGCAGCTCTCAGGGTAACTATGGCTACACCTTC. It yields the protein CASSSQGNYGYTF.

The V and J genes are TRBV5-1 and TRBJ2-3, with 10 positions matching TRBD2. The CDR3 extends over 15 amino acids. The germline V gene has CDR1 SGHRS and CDR2 YFSETQ. Trimming at V came to 4 bases and at J to 5 bases, leaving 7 bases not matched to a gene. DNA of the CDR3: TGCGCCAGCAGCCCCGGGACTAGCGTCGTAGATACGCAGTATTTT. Translating gives CASSPGTSVVDTQYF.

V and J are TRBV15 and TRBJ2-7; TRBD1 aligns across 9 bases. Germline V lookup: CDR1 LNHNV, CDR2 YYDKDF (reference sequence). There are 14 residues in the CDR3. Trimming at V came to 1 base and at J to 2 bases, leaving 0 bases not matched to a gene. This CDR3 is CATSRGDRAYEQYF. In nucleotides, the CDR3 is TGTGCCACCAGCAGAGGGGACAGGGCCTACGAGCAGTACTTC.

This clone appeared a single time. The V gene is TRBV7-9, the J gene TRBJ2-7; D gene unclear. Per the germline V gene, CDR1 is SEHNR and CDR2 is FQNEAQ (reference sequence). Trimming left V 2 bases short and J 4 bases short, with 12 bases between. This CDR3 has 14 residues. CDR3 DNA: TGTGCCAGCAGCTTAATGGCTGACTTGTACGAGCAGTACTTC. This translates into CASSLMADLYEQYF.

This chain joins TRBV29-1 and TRBJ2-1, with TRBD2 matching over 8 bases. This CDR3 contains 15 residues. Losses at the gene ends were 3 bases for V and 3 bases for J; bases not matched to a gene: 7. Germline CDR1 SQVTM, CDR2 ANQGSEA. In DNA, the CDR3 is TGCAGCGTTGATTCCCCAGCGGGGGACTACAATGAGCAGTTCTTC. Its protein product is CSVDSPAGDYNEQFF.

This chain joins TRBV23-1 and TRBJ1-1; 7 nucleotides agree with TRBD1. TRBV23-1 is an ORF; its function is uncertain. The CDR3 has 20 amino acids. The ends lost 0 bases at V and 0 bases at J; junction bases unmatched: 16. CDR3 in DNA: TGCGCCAGCAGTCAATCGCAGGGTAGGAAGACAGGGACTTTGAACACTGAAGCTTTCTTT. It translates to CASSQSQGRKTGTLNTEAFF.

The chain combines TRBV9 with TRBJ1-2; D remains ambiguous. With 0 bases removed from V and 4 bases from J, the gap between germline ends came to 10 bases. Per the germline V gene, CDR1 is SGDLS and CDR2 is YYNGEE. The CDR3 has 14 residues. CDR3 in DNA: TGTGCCAGCAGCGTAGCCCTCAACGGCTATGGCTACACCTTC. Encoded protein: CASSVALNGYGYTF.

The chain has TRBV7-3 and TRBJ1-2; maybe TRBD1 (5 bases). The CDR3 has 13 amino acids. Germline V gives CDR1 SGHTA, CDR2 FQGTGA. Between the trimmed V and J ends, which lost 4 bases and 4 bases, there was a span of 10 bases. The CDR3 coding sequence is TGTGCCAGCAGCTCTGACAGAATCTATGGCTACACCTTC. It yields the protein CASSSDRIYGYTF.

The chain has TRBV30 and TRBJ2-1; 9 positions agree with TRBD2. V shed 0 bases and J 4 bases; nucleotides not matched to a gene: 10. The length of the CDR3 is 17 residues. Per germline, CDR1 GTSNPN and CDR2 SVGIG (reference sequence). CDR3 DNA: TGTGCCTGGAGTGTATTGTCAGCGGGGGGAAAATACAATGAGCAGTTCTTC. It is translated as CAWSVLSAGGKYNEQFF.

The rearrangement links TRBV18 to TRBJ2-1, with 8 bases aligning to TRBD2. Per germline, CDR1 KGHSH and CDR2 LQKENI. The CDR3 runs 19 residues. The V gene end was trimmed by 0 bases and the J gene end by 3 bases; junction bases not matched to a gene: 13. CDR3 DNA sequence: TGTGCCAGCTCACCACCTTCTCGGATAGCGGGGAGCCGCTACAATGAGCAGTTCTTC. This codes for CASSPPSRIAGSRYNEQFF.

The chain uses TRBV4-3 and TRBJ2-1, with 8 bases that match TRBD1. Germline V gene sequence: CDR1 LGHNA, CDR2 YSLEER. Trimming at V came to 2 bases and at J to 5 bases, leaving 11 bases not matched to a gene. The length of the CDR3 is 17 residues. The CDR3 DNA reads TGCGCCAGCAGCCAACCCAGACAGGGGTGGCGAAACAATGAGCAGTTCTTC. As protein: CASSQPRQGWRNNEQFF.

The sample holds a few counts of this clone. The chain is built from TRBV5-1 and TRBJ2-1, with 12 bases aligning to TRBD2. The trim removed 0 bases at V and 6 bases at J, leaving 4 bases unmatched. Germline V gene sequence: CDR1 SGHRS, CDR2 YFSETQ. The CDR3 covers 16 residues. CDR3 residues: CASSLGWTSGANEQFF. The DNA for the CDR3 is TGCGCCAGCAGCTTGGGATGGACTAGCGGGGCCAATGAGCAGTTCTTC.

This clone was picked up one time. The CDR3, as DNA: TGTGCCAGCAGCTGTGTGCTAGCGGGGGGGCCGACAGATACGCAGTATTTT. Protein: CASSCVLAGGPTDTQYF. This chain joins TRBV5-6 and TRBJ2-3; 12 bases are shared with TRBD2. Germline V lookup: CDR1 SGHDT, CDR2 YYEEEE. J was trimmed by 3 bases and V by 3 bases; bases with no gene match: 8. CDR3 length equals 17 residues.

The chain links TRBV30 to TRBJ2-5, with TRBD1 as a possible D gene (6 bases). Germline V CDR1 and CDR2: GTSNPN, SVGIG (reference sequence). V lost 1 base, J lost 5 bases, and 14 bases lay in between. The CDR3 extends over 14 amino acids. CDR3 protein: CAWSGVGGWETQYF. The CDR3 coding sequence is TGTGCCTGGAGTGGGGTAGGGGGATGGGAGACCCAGTACTTC.

The chain carries TRBV7-2 and TRBJ2-7, with TRBD2 as a possible D gene (5 bases). V was pared by 3 bases and J by 3 bases, with 15 bases between. This CDR3 region has 15 residues. Germline V gene data show CDR1 as SGHTA and CDR2 as FQGNSA. The CDR3 region is CASSLALVLSYEQYF. CDR3 in DNA: TGTGCCAGCAGCTTGGCACTAGTATTGAGCTACGAGCAGTACTTC.

The chain links TRBV7-2 to TRBJ1-4; D remains unclear. This CDR3 spans 13 amino acids. V was clipped by 4 bases and J by 7 bases, with 10 bases between them. Germline assignment: CDR1 SGHTA and CDR2 FQGNSA. The CDR3 reads CASSYTQAEKLFF. In nucleotides, the CDR3 is TGTGCCAGCAGCTACACCCAGGCTGAAAAACTGTTTTTT.

This clone was seen only once. This chain connects TRBV28 to TRBJ1-1; D unclear. Trimming stripped 3 bases from V and 2 bases from J, with 13 bases between. CDR3 length: 15 residues. CDR1 and CDR2 (germline): MDHEN, SYDVKM. The CDR3, as DNA: TGTGCCAGCAGTTTTGGAGGAGGTTTCAACACTGAAGCTTTCTTT. This codes for CASSFGGGFNTEAFF. Drawing the rest from reference TRBV28 and TRBJ1-1, the complete variable domain is DVKVTQSSRYLVKRTGEKVFLECVQDMDHENMFWYRQDPGLGLRLIYFSYDVKMKEKGDIPEGYSVSREKKERFSLILESASTNQTSMYLCASSFGGGFNTEAFFGQGTRLTVV.

This sequence joins TRBV14 and TRBJ2-7; 9 nucleotides line up with TRBD1. Germline CDR1 is SGHDN and CDR2 is FVKESK. CDR3 size: 16 residues. V shed 3 bases and J 4 bases; nucleotides not matched to a gene: 10. The CDR3: CASSQGQPGQGYEQYF. CDR3 nucleotide sequence: TGTGCCAGCAGCCAGGGTCAACCGGGACAGGGTTACGAGCAGTACTTC.

This chain joins TRBV2 and TRBJ1-5; 7 bases align to TRBD1. Looked up from germline, CDR1 is SNHLY and CDR2 is FYNNEI. The CDR3 sequence is 14 residues long. V lost 6 bases and J lost 8; bases outside the gene matches: 10. CDR3 sequence reads: CASSLDRDGEPQHF. CDR3 bases: TGTGCCAGCAGCCTAGACAGGGACGGGGAGCCCCAGCATTTT.

This sequence joins TRBV9 and TRBJ2-7, with 7 bases lining up with TRBD1. The junction had 7 bases not matched to a gene; V was cut back by 4 bases and J by 0 bases. Germline loops: CDR1 SGDLS, CDR2 YYNGEE. This CDR3 region has 15 residues. CDR3 coding DNA: TGTGCCAGCAGCCCCCGGGACAGATCCTCCTACGAGCAGTACTTC. This codes for CASSPRDRSSYEQYF. Based on the CDR3 plus reference TRBV9 and TRBJ2-7, the full variable domain is DSGVTQTPKHLITATGQRVTLRCSPRSGDLSVYWYQQSLDQGLQFLIQYYNGEERAKGNILERFSAQQFPDLHSELNLSSLELGDSALYFCASSPRDRSSYEQYFGPGTRLTVT.

The chain employs TRBV27 and TRBJ2-2, with D unclear. Germline V gene lookup returns CDR1 MNHEY and CDR2 SMNVEV (reference sequence). CDR3 length: 14 amino acids. Between the trimmed V and J ends, which lost 6 bases and 1 base, there was a span of 9 bases. The CDR3 loop reads CASRRRENTGELFF. CDR3 bases: TGTGCCAGCAGGAGAAGAGAGAACACCGGGGAGCTGTTTTTT.

The chain joins TRBV7-8 to TRBJ1-5; TRBD1 is a possible D gene (6 bases). Deletions cut 0 bases from V and 3 bases from J, with 21 bases between. This CDR3 region has 19 residues. Germline loops: CDR1 SGHVS, CDR2 FQNEAQ. DNA of the CDR3: TGTGCCAGCAGCTTAGCGCTCAGGGGCAGGGAAATCTTCAATCAGCCCCAGCATTTT. It encodes CASSLALRGREIFNQPQHF.

V is TRBV25-1 and J is TRBJ1-2; possible D gene TRBD1, 5 bases. The ends were cut back, 5 bases at V and 5 bases at J, with 9 bases in the middle. The CDR3 is made up of 12 amino acids. The germline gives CDR1 MGHDK, CDR2 SYGVNS. CDR3 loop: CASSPGGYGYTF. CDR3 DNA: TGTGCCAGCAGTCCGGGGGGGTATGGCTACACCTTC.